What follows describes a single T cell receptor beta chain. Its antigen is still unknown. The V gene's germline CDR1 is SGHVS and CDR2 FNYEAQ. CDR3 length equals 19 residues. After removal of 3 bases from V and 0 bases from J, the junction contained 14 bases not matched to a gene. Generated by immunoSEQ multiplex PCR, the TCRdb table keeps only in-frame clones and is missing some. The table shows about 89,000 clones, with around 91% occurring only once. Second doses at about 4 or about 12 weeks were pooled. This record belongs to a study of T cell responses to AZD1222 COVID-19 vaccine. Study-wide findings and caveats: Among spike-specific TCRs, nearly half reportedly target unmutated variant regions. Only 5 or 6 people who got AZD1222 tested seropositive at baseline. Sampled repertoires all dated from after the peak T cell response.

This TCR was sampled from an adult who received the AZD1222 COVID-19 vaccine. J is TRBJ1-3 and V is TRBV7-6; 7 bases align to TRBD1. Sequenced here: peripheral blood, sampled 28 days after the second AZD1222 dose. The CDR3 DNA follows: TGTGCCAGCAGCTTTGTTTCCCCCGATGAGGGGGCCTCTGGAAACACCATATATTTT. Its protein product is CASSFVSPDEGASGNTIYF.